Described below is a single T cell receptor (beta chain) sequence and its context. The record originates from a study of blood T cell repertoires in COVID-19. Turning to the study itself: Both acute and convalescent COVID-19 samples were obtained from the United States, Italy and Spain. Nucleic acid was either cDNA or gDNA, and it came from T cells, B-cell-depleted T cells, or PBMCs.

The cohort comprised adults aged roughly 18 to 90 years residing in 20 to 30 US areas. Clinical histories supplied by participants themselves formed the basis of cohort assignment. Assay used: immunoSEQ multiplex PCR; TCRdb lists only in-frame clones, some missing. The top ten clones hold 1.7% of a sample with about 400,000 clones, roughly nine tenths of them seen once. This CDR3 has 15 residues. Looked up from germline, CDR1 is MNHEY and CDR2 is SVGAGI. Trimming removed 6 bases from V and 1 base from J, with 14 bases in between. The sequence came from a young woman who had recovered from COVID-19. Material for sequencing was PBMCs or T cells enriched from blood (not recorded which). The V and J genes are TRBV6-5 and TRBJ2-3, with a tentative D call TRBD1 (6 bases). CDR3 sequence (DNA): TGTGCCAGCAGCCCGACAGGACTTCGCACAGATACGCAGTATTTT. Its protein is CASSPTGLRTDTQYF.